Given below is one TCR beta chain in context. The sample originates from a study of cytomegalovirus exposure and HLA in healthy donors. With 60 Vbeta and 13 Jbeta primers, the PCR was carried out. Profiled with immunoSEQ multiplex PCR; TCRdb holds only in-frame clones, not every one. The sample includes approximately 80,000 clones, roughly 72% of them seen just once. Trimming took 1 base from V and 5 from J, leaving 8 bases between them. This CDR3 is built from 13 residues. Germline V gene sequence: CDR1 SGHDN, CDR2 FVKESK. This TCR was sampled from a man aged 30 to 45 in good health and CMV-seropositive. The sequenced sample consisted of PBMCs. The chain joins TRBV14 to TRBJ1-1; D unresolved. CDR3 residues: CASSQVEGTEAFF. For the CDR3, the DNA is TGTGCCAGCAGCCAAGTTGAGGGAACTGAAGCTTTCTTT.